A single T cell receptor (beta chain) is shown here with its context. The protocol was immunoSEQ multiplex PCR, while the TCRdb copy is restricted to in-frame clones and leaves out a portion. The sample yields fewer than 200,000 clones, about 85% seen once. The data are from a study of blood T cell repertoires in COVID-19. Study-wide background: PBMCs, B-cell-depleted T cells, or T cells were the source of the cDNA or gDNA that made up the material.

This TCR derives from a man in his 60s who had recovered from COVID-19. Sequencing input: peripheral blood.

The CDR3 sequence is CASRPGTGSYGYTF. The CDR3 nucleotides are TGTGCCAGCAGACCTGGGACAGGGAGTTATGGCTACACCTTC. The genes are TRBV6-6 and TRBJ1-2; 9 positions agree with TRBD1. Germline CDR1 and CDR2: MNHNY and SVGAGI (reference sequence). The V gene end was trimmed by 6 bases and the J gene end by 5 bases; junction bases not matched to a gene: 7. This CDR3 spans 14 amino acids.